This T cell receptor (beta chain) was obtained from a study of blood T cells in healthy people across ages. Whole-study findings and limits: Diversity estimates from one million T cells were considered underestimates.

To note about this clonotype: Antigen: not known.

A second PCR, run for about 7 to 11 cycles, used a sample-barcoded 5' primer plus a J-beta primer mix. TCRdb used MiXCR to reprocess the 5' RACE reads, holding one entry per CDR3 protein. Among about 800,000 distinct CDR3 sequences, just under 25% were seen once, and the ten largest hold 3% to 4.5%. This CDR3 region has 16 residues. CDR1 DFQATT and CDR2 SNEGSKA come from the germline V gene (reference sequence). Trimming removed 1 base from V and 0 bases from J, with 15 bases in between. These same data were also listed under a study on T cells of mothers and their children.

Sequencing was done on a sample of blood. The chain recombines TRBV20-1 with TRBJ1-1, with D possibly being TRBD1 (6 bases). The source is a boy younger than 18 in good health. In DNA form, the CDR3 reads TGCAGTGCTAGAGTGAGTCAGGGGAAGATGAACACTGAAGCTTTCTTT. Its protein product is CSARVSQGKMNTEAFF.